The T cell receptor (beta chain) described here comes from a study of T cells after yellow fever vaccination. Trimming removed 6 bases from V and 3 bases from J, with 9 bases in between. CDR3 length: 12 residues. As to this clonotype: Its antigen is undetermined.

Findings and limits, study-wide: Abundant bulk-population clonotypes could contaminate the FACS-sorted repertoires. A small proportion of clonotypes was detected in both the CD4 and CD8 compartments. Although the secondary response was weaker, it peaked faster, at day 5 versus 15.

For TCR, cDNA came from 5'RACE template switching, which added a universal primer site and UMIs. TCRdb fed the 5' RACE reads into MiXCR, producing one record per CDR3 protein. The sample comprises around 530,000 distinct CDR3 sequences, about a sixth of which are singletons, and 17% rests with the top ten. The clonotype comes from a man younger than 30 who received the YFV17D yellow fever vaccine. This chain uses TRBV23-1 with TRBJ2-7; D is unclear. TRBV23-1 is reported as an ORF; its role is uncertain. The material was PBMCs, obtained roughly 5 days after the first yellow fever vaccination. CDR3 amino acids: CASRDGHYEQYF. For the CDR3, the DNA is TGCGCCAGCAGGGACGGCCACTACGAGCAGTACTTC.